The entry below gives a single T cell receptor (beta chain) sequence along with its context. Its antigen remains unidentified. Per the germline V gene, CDR1 is GTSNPN and CDR2 is SVGIG (reference sequence). V dropped 5 bases and J dropped 0 bases, with 17 bases sitting between them. CDR3 length equals 16 residues. TCRdb keeps only in-frame clones here, not all; method: immunoSEQ multiplex PCR. The table lists fewer than 30,000 clones, around 85% of them singletons, with 1% to 1.5% in the top ten. These data originate in a study of T cells in narcolepsy. Overall study context: Enrolled donors included narcolepsy type 1 or type 2 patients and healthy controls.

The study's findings and limits: Autoreactive HCRT-specific and TRIB2-specific clonotypes were marked in same-patient CSF-versus-blood CD4+ comparisons. Healthy controls reportedly lacked the autoreactive clonotypes serially found in patients' blood.

This clonotype was sampled from a human donor with narcolepsy. The specimen was CD45RA- memory CD4+ T cells from PBMCs. The V call is TRBV30, the J call TRBJ2-1, with no clear D. CDR3 bases: TGTGCCTGGTTTGCCCTGGGTCGAGGCTCCTACAATGAGCAGTTCTTC. Its translation is CAWFALGRGSYNEQFF.